The 6 T cell receptor beta chains below were found in one sample sequenced in a study of blood T cell repertoires in COVID-19. Clones were sequenced by immunoSEQ multiplex PCR, and TCRdb holds only the in-frame ones, with some missing. The sample yields about 74,000 clones, 85% seen once. What was sequenced was peripheral blood. All receptors come from a man over 45 with acute or convalescent COVID-19.

This clone was picked up a small number of times. The gene calls are TRBV7-3 and TRBJ2-7; possibly TRBD2 for D (6 bases). The CDR3 consists of 13 residues. Germline CDR1 SGHTA, CDR2 FQGTGA. The ends were cut back, 2 bases at V and 6 bases at J, with 11 bases in the middle. DNA of the CDR3: TGTGCCAGCAGCTTATCGGGGGTTGGCGAGCAGTACTTC. As protein: CASSLSGVGEQYF.

The V and J genes are TRBV11-2 and TRBJ2-1, with 9 bases fitting TRBD1. CDR1 SGHAT and CDR2 FQNNGV come from the germline V gene. Trimming cost V 5 bases and J 8 bases; bases outside gene matches: 16. The CDR3 runs 17 residues. CDR3 in amino acids: CASSSPYRGRSWYEQFF. The CDR3 nucleotides are TGTGCCAGCAGCAGCCCTTACAGGGGGCGGTCCTGGTATGAGCAGTTCTTC.

The gene calls are TRBV7-2 and TRBJ1-2, with 7 positions matching TRBD1. The trim removed 0 bases at V and 11 bases at J, leaving 12 bases unmatched. The length of the CDR3 is 15 residues. Per germline, CDR1 SGHTA and CDR2 FQGNSA. The CDR3 DNA reads as TGTGCCAGCAGCTTAGCGGAGGGGCAGGGGGGTTGGTACACCTTC. This translates into CASSLAEGQGGWYTF.

This clone is categorized as medium-sized. This sequence joins TRBV4-1 and TRBJ1-2; no definite D call. The germline V gene encodes CDR1 MGHRA and CDR2 YSYEKL. This CDR3 contains 15 residues. Trimming removed 4 bases from V and 0 bases from J, with 12 bases in between. The CDR3 nucleotides read TGCGCCAGCAGCCTTAGCGCTGTTACTAACTATGGCTACACCTTC. This translates into CASSLSAVTNYGYTF.

The V and J genes are TRBV6-2 or TRBV6-3 and TRBJ1-2, with TRBD1 as a possible D gene (6 bases). V was shortened by 4 bases and J by 3 bases, with 15 bases between the two germline ends. The CDR3 is 15 amino acids. Germline V gives CDR1 MNHEY, CDR2 SVGEGT. CDR3 protein: CASSSPAGEHYGYTF. CDR3 bases: TGTGCCAGCAGTTCCCCCGCAGGGGAGCACTATGGCTACACCTTC.

V gene TRBV28 combines with J gene TRBJ2-7, with 7 bases that match TRBD2. CDR1 and CDR2 from the germline V gene are MDHEN and SYDVKM. The V segment lost 11 bases and the J segment 1 base; nucleotides outside the gene matches: 17. The CDR3 consists of 16 residues. The DNA of the CDR3 is TGTGCCGCCTCCACCCGGGGGGTGATTTTGTCCTACGAGCAGTACTTC. Translation gives CAASTRGVILSYEQYF.